The 17 T cell receptor beta chains listed next were all sequenced from one sample in a study of CD8+CD57+ T cells in acquired aplastic anemia. Both TCR beta VDJ combination and CDR3 sequence profiling were carried out. Genomic DNA was the template for this profiling. TCRdb reanalysed the reads using MiXCR and keeps one entry per CDR3 protein. The table has 450,000 to 600,000 distinct CDR3 sequences, 25% to 40% seen once. The sequenced patients had an expansion of CD8+CD57+ cells seen by flow cytometry. The source material was sorted CD4+, CD8+, or CD8+CD57+ T cells (not recorded which) from PBMCs. These receptors were obtained from a human donor with aplastic anemia.

The chain employs TRBV3-1 and TRBJ2-3; D gene unclear. The germline V gene encodes CDR1 LGHDT and CDR2 YNNKEL (reference sequence). V lost 3 bases and J 2 bases, leaving 6 bases between the germline ends. This CDR3 contains 13 residues. CDR3 nucleotide sequence: TGTGCCAGCAGCCATGGAATCACAGATACGCAGTATTTT. Translating it yields CASSHGITDTQYF.

This chain uses TRBV30 with TRBJ1-4; TRBD1 aligns across 9 bases. Germline CDR1 is GTSNPN and CDR2 is SVGIG (reference sequence). Trimming at V came to 0 bases and at J to 7 bases, leaving 6 bases not matched to a gene. There are 15 residues in the CDR3. This chain's CDR3 is CAWSVDGTGSEKLFF. In nucleotides, the CDR3 is TGTGCCTGGAGTGTAGATGGGACAGGGAGTGAAAAACTGTTTTTT.

This clonotype has just a few counts. The chain combines TRBV7-3 with TRBJ1-1; 7 bases agree with TRBD1. This CDR3 spans 14 amino acids. Germline values: CDR1 SGHTA, CDR2 FQGTGA. With 0 bases clipped from V and 3 bases from J, the junction kept 1 base outside the gene matches. CDR3 loop: CASSLTRGDTEAFF. The CDR3 region has the DNA TGTGCCAGCAGCTTAACCAGGGGGGACACTGAAGCTTTCTTT. The full variable domain, in which reference TRBV7-3 and TRBJ1-1 provide the parts outside the CDR3, is GAGVSQTPSNKVTEKGKYVELRCDPISGHTALYWYRQSLGQGPEFLIYFQGTGAADDSGLPNDRFFAVRPEGSVSTLKIQRTERGDSAVYLCASSLTRGDTEAFFGQGTRLTVV.

This clonotype was recorded a few times. CDR3 DNA sequence: TGTGCCACCAGTACGGGACAGGGTTATGGCTACACCTTC. This sequence encodes CATSTGQGYGYTF. The chain uses TRBV24-1 and TRBJ1-2; 9 positions match TRBD1. The CDR3 totals 13 residues. Germline CDR1 is KGHDR and CDR2 is SFDVKD. V lost 6 bases and J lost 5; bases outside the gene matches: 3.

This clonotype was counted at least ten times. The genes are TRBV9 and TRBJ2-7; TRBD1 agrees at 10 bases. The CDR3 spans 16 residues. V shed 3 bases, J shed 3 bases, and the junction held 9 bases outside the gene matches. CDR1 and CDR2 (germline): SGDLS, YYNGEE. CDR3 loop: CASSAGQGTIDYEQYF. CDR3 DNA sequence: TGTGCCAGCAGCGCGGGACAGGGGACCATCGACTACGAGCAGTACTTC.

The genes are TRBV30 and TRBJ2-7, with D possibly being TRBD1 (5 bases). The CDR3 runs to 14 residues. The ends were cut back, 1 base at V and 6 bases at J, with 16 bases in the middle. The germline V gene encodes CDR1 GTSNPN and CDR2 SVGIG (reference sequence). CDR3 sequence reads: CAWSAVRDQGEQYF. CDR3 nucleotides: TGTGCCTGGAGTGCCGTCAGGGATCAGGGCGAGCAGTACTTC. The full variable domain, rest sourced from reference TRBV30 and TRBJ2-7, is SQTIHQWPATLVQPVGSPLSLECTVEGTSNPNLYWYRQAAGRGLQLLFYSVGIGQISSEVPQNLSASRPQDRQFILSSKKLLLSDSGFYLCAWSAVRDQGEQYFGPGTRLTVT.

V gene TRBV2 combines with J gene TRBJ1-5, with TRBD1 as a possible D gene (6 bases). Trimming cost V 4 bases and J 3 bases, with 13 bases left between them. There are 15 residues in the CDR3. Looked up from germline, CDR1 is SNHLY and CDR2 is FYNNEI. The DNA for the CDR3 is TGTGCCAGCAGTGGCCGACAGGCAAACAATCAGCCCCAGCATTTT. As protein: CASSGRQANNQPQHF.

Worth noting for this clonotype: This CDR3 fails to terminate in the conserved phenylalanine or tryptophan, so it likely reflects a read error. The DNA is left out, because the CDR3 cannot be placed on it with certainty; the CDR3 is given as TCRdb lists it. The chain joins TRBV7-3 to TRBJ2-7; no check of the table's D call, TRBD2, against the DNA was made. From its first to its last residue, the CDR3 has 12 amino acids. Germline values: CDR1 SGHTA, CDR2 FQGTGA. The CDR3 loop reads CASSYNLPREGI.

This chain uses TRBV14 with TRBJ2-3; 7 nucleotides line up with TRBD2. The trim removed 1 base at V and 3 bases at J, leaving 7 bases unmatched. The CDR3 has 16 residues. Germline-derived CDR1 and CDR2 are SGHDN and FVKESK. The CDR3 reads CASSQGEGRETDTQYF. CDR3 DNA: TGTGCCAGCAGCCAAGGGGAGGGGAGGGAAACAGATACGCAGTATTTT.

This clonotype appeared many times. The genes are TRBV7-6 and TRBJ1-5; TRBD1 agrees at 7 bases. The CDR3 runs 15 residues. Germline V lookup: CDR1 SGHVS, CDR2 FNYEAQ. Trimming removed 1 base from V and 7 bases from J; junction bases left unmatched: 7. CDR3 amino acids: CASSLGQGLGQPQHF. For the CDR3, the DNA is TGTGCCAGCAGCTTAGGACAGGGCCTGGGACAGCCCCAGCATTTT.

V is TRBV25-1 and J is TRBJ2-7; a possible D gene is TRBD1 (7 bases). CDR1 and CDR2 (germline): MGHDK, SYGVNS. This CDR3 is 13 amino acids long. V lost 8 bases, J lost 3 bases, and 14 bases lay in between. The CDR3 protein is CASRRAGGYEQYF. Here the CDR3 DNA reads TGTGCCAGCCGGAGGGCAGGGGGCTACGAGCAGTACTTC.

This clonotype was counted between two and nine times. A much larger clone is a single base away; this may be a read error. V usage is TRBV29-1 and J usage is TRBJ1-2; weak D call: TRBD1 (5 bases). CDR1 is SQVTM, CDR2 ANQGSEA, per germline. Trimming took off 5 bases at V and 3 bases at J, with 13 bases between the two ends. The CDR3 consists of 13 residues. For the CDR3, the DNA is TGCAGCGTTCAACGGGGGGTGTACTATGGCTACACCTTC. Amino acid sequence: CSVQRGVYYGYTF.

DNA for the CDR3: TGTGCCAGCAGTTATGTATACACCGGGGAGCTGTTTTTT. Its translation is CASSYVYTGELFF. This chain joins TRBV6-5 and TRBJ2-2; D unresolved. CDR1 MNHEY and CDR2 SVGAGI come from the germline V gene. V gave up 3 bases and J gave up 3 bases, with 5 bases separating them. CDR3 length: 13 residues.

This clonotype was detected a few times. V gene TRBV20-1 combines with J gene TRBJ2-1; D perhaps matches TRBD2 (6 bases). Trimming cost V 7 bases and J 7 bases, with 17 bases left between them. CDR3 size: 13 residues. The germline V gene encodes CDR1 DFQATT and CDR2 SNEGSKA (reference sequence). The CDR3 DNA reads TGCAGTGGGGCGGGACTCACAATGAATGAGCAGTTCTTC. This gives the protein CSGAGLTMNEQFF.

This clonotype was detected many times. The J gene is TRBJ2-1, the V gene TRBV29-1; TRBD2 aligns across 12 bases. The CDR3 consists of 14 residues. The V segment lost 4 bases and the J segment 10 bases; nucleotides outside the gene matches: 8. Germline V gene data show CDR1 as SQVTM and CDR2 as ANQGSEA. The CDR3: CSVVLAGTSGEQFF. CDR3 bases: TGCAGCGTTGTGCTAGCCGGGACTAGCGGGGAGCAGTTCTTC.

The chain has TRBV19 and TRBJ1-1; maybe TRBD1 (5 bases). V lost 9 bases to trimming and J lost 3 bases, with 20 bases between them. CDR1 and CDR2 from the germline V gene are LNHDA and SQIVND (reference sequence). CDR3 length: 15 amino acids. CDR3 nucleotides: TGTGCCAGCCGGGGGGAGGGGTCTGTCGACACTGAAGCTTTCTTT. Amino acids: CASRGEGSVDTEAFF.

This clonotype occurred a few times. The CDR3 here is CASSVASGGQETQYF. DNA of the CDR3: TGTGCCAGCAGCGTGGCTAGCGGGGGGCAAGAGACCCAGTACTTC. The rearrangement uses TRBV9 and TRBJ2-5; 11 bases line up with TRBD2. The CDR3 is 15 amino acids. Per germline, CDR1 SGDLS and CDR2 YYNGEE. V trimming: 2 bases; J trimming: 2 bases; junction bases outside the gene matches: 2.